This TCR beta chain was sequenced during a study of identical twins. Study conclusions and caveats: The abundant beta clonotypes from cord blood had fewer insertions, and memory repertoires had none of this. In monozygotic twins, models underestimated the sharing of out-of-frame TCR alpha. Conclusions rested on cross-sectional statistics rather than following the same donors.

Germline CDR1 reads SGHTA; CDR2 reads FQGTGA. The CDR3 loop spans 14 amino acids. With regard to this clonotype: Its antigen is currently unknown. At one boundary the junction diverges from the germline segment, which might be a read error.

MiXCR, run by TCRdb on the 5' RACE reads, gives a single entry per CDR3 protein. Here the sample spans approximately 700,000 distinct CDR3 sequences, roughly 6.2% being singletons. The specimen was naive T cells sorted from blood. The chain couples TRBV7-3 to TRBJ2-2; D possibly corresponds to TRBD1 (6 bases). The clonotype comes from a man younger than 35 in good health. CDR3 region: CASSFQGNAGELFF. CDR3 DNA sequence: TGTGCCAGCAGCTTTCAGGGGAACGCCGGGGAGCTGTTTTTT.